These T cell receptor beta chains were read from a single sample in a study of post-analysis software for immune sequencing data. TCRdb re-analysed the PCR reads in MiXCR, keeping a single row per CDR3 protein. This sample has 380,000 or so distinct CDR3 sequences, with around a third found just once. The source material was blood. The origin of the receptors is a girl between 10 and 17 years old with multiple sclerosis. Each CDR3 is given with its conserved first and last residue. A D gene is named only where the DNA matches it firmly. Some rows have no size entry. The others give once, few or many, or a class for an expanded clone.

d_call	v_call	clone_size	j_call	cdr3_nt	cdr3_aa
TRBD2	TRBV20-1	NA	TRBJ2-7	TGCAGTGCTGTAGCGGGGGGCCTCTACGAGCAGTACTTC	CSAVAGGLYEQYF
TRBD2	TRBV5-1	many	TRBJ2-5	TGCGCCAGCAGCCTAGGGACTAGCGGGGGCCAAGAGACCCAGTACTTC	CASSLGTSGGQETQYF
NA	TRBV7-2	few	TRBJ2-3	TGTGCCAGCAGCGCCACGCTGCCAGATACGCAGTATTTT	CASSATLPDTQYF
TRBD1	TRBV6-1	NA	TRBJ2-4	TGTGCCAGCAGTTCGGGACAGGGGGGGAACATTCAGTACTTC	CASSSGQGGNIQYF
TRBD1	TRBV5-1	NA	TRBJ2-7	TGCGCCAGCAGCACCGGGGCAGGGGGTTCTACCTACGAGCAGTACTTC	CASSTGAGGSTYEQYF
NA	TRBV18	NA	TRBJ2-1	TGTGCCAGCTCACCAGCGCCGGGTTTTGGCCGGGATGAGCAGTTCTTC	CASSPAPGFGRDEQFF
TRBD1	TRBV29-1	NA	TRBJ2-7	TGCAGCGTTGAGGAGACAGGGTCCTACGAGCAGTACTTC	CSVEETGSYEQYF
TRBD1	TRBV3-1	NA	TRBJ2-1	TGTGCCAGCAGCCACCATTCAGGGGGCTCCTACAATGAGCAGTTCTTC	CASSHHSGGSYNEQFF
TRBD1	TRBV20-1	few	TRBJ1-4	TGCAGTGCTCCGACCGGGCAGGGGGCGTCTTGGACTAATGAAAAACTGTTTTTT	CSAPTGQGASWTNEKLFF
NA	TRBV7-3	NA	TRBJ1-1	TGTGCCAGCAGCTTAATCGGGATAGGAGAGCTGAACACTGAAGCTTTCTTT	CASSLIGIGELNTEAFF
NA	TRBV18	NA	TRBJ2-3	TGTGCCAGCTCTCCCGACTGGGGAGATACGCAGTATTTT	CASSPDWGDTQYF
TRBD1	TRBV5-1	NA	TRBJ2-7	TGCGCCAGCAGCTTGGGACAGGGGGCGGACTACGAGCAGTACTTC	CASSLGQGADYEQYF
NA	TRBV12-3/TRBV12-4	NA	TRBJ1-2	TGTGCCAGCAGTTTTTTGGGGAACTACACCTTC	CASSFLGNYTF
NA	TRBV6-5	NA	TRBJ2-2	TGTGCCAGCAAGCCTCGGGTCACCGGGGAGCTGTTTTTT	CASKPRVTGELFF
NA	TRBV6-1	few	TRBJ1-1	TGTGCCAGCGACGACGAGGGCTACAGGTTACGGCGGGACACTGAAGCTTTCTTT	CASDDEGYRLRRDTEAFF
NA	TRBV2	NA	TRBJ2-3	TGTGCCAGCAGTGAAGCTACGCAGTATTTT	CASSEATQYF
NA	TRBV6-5	few	TRBJ2-7	TGTGCCAGCAGTACAAGACAGAGATACGAGCAGTACTTC	CASSTRQRYEQYF
NA	TRBV10-3	NA	TRBJ1-5	TGTGCCATCAGTGCGAGGGAGGAAAGGCAGCCCCAGCATTTT	CAISAREERQPQHF
NA	TRBV10-3	NA	TRBJ2-7	TGTGCCACGCAGGGTCTGACCTACGAGCAGTACTTC	CATQGLTYEQYF
NA	TRBV6-2/TRBV6-3	NA	TRBJ2-3	TGTGCCAGCAGGCAAAGCGGTAGGGGAGGAGATACGCAGTATTTT	CASRQSGRGGDTQYF
NA	TRBV12-3/TRBV12-4	NA	TRBJ1-5	TGTGCCAGCAGAGAAGGGGGAGGCAATCAGCCCCAGCATTTT	CASREGGGNQPQHF
NA	TRBV12-3/TRBV12-4	NA	TRBJ1-1	TGTGCCAGCAGTTTACGAACGACACCGCCTGAAGCTTTCTTT	CASSLRTTPPEAFF
NA	TRBV27	NA	TRBJ2-7	TGTGCCAGCAGTTTATCTGTGACTCTGAGCTCCTACGAGCAGTACTTC	CASSLSVTLSSYEQYF
NA	TRBV6-2/TRBV6-3	NA	TRBJ1-4	TGTGCCAGCAGCCCACGGTATGAAGATAATGAAAAACTGTTTTTT	CASSPRYEDNEKLFF
NA	TRBV12-3/TRBV12-4	NA	TRBJ1-2	TGTGCCAGCAGTTTCTTTCAAACAGGGCCGAAGTCTAATGGCTACACCTTC	CASSFFQTGPKSNGYTF
NA	TRBV12-3/TRBV12-4	NA	TRBJ1-5	TGTGCCAGCAGTACAGGGTTAATAAGCAATCAGCCCCAGCATTTT	CASSTGLISNQPQHF
TRBD2	TRBV5-1	many	TRBJ2-5	TGCGCCAGCAGCTTTGGACTAGCGGGGGGCCAAGAGACCCAGTACTTC	CASSFGLAGGQETQYF
TRBD1	TRBV5-1	many	TRBJ2-1	TGCGCCAGCAGCTCATGGACAGGACAGGACAATGAGCAGTTCTTC	CASSSWTGQDNEQFF
TRBD2	TRBV27	once	TRBJ2-2	TGTGCCAGCAGTCCCCGGACTAGGGTCACCGGGGAGCTGTTTTTT	CASSPRTRVTGELFF
NA	TRBV29-1	few	TRBJ2-4	TGCAGCGTTCTAACAGACAGCAAAAACATTCAGTACTTC	CSVLTDSKNIQYF
NA	TRBV6-4	few	TRBJ2-7	TGTGCCAGCAGGCAGGCGGGACAATCGACCTACGAGCAGTACTTC	CASRQAGQSTYEQYF